Included here is one TCR beta chain sequence, with context. It has no known antigen specificity. One base away there is no much larger clone; base qualities are not given. In total, approximately 610 healthy bone marrow donors made up the cohort. All cohort members were sampled while nominally healthy, although unrecorded immune exposures were likely present. The donor tested CMV seropositive and was one of the 289 seropositive cohort members. Every donor gave a peripheral blood sample, and the peripheral blood mononuclear cells from that sample were used for TCR beta sequencing. Genomic DNA extraction from the blood cell samples was performed with the Qiagen DNeasy Blood Extraction Kit. The sample comes from a study of cytomegalovirus exposure and HLA in healthy donors (dated by TCRdb to between 2016 and 2019). Turning to the overall study: According to an earlier analysis of 450 to 650 of the donors, about 180 million T cells yielded some 110 million unique TCR beta sequences and 276 Gb of sequence data. Every repertoire in the discovery cohort had been generated on one and the same sequencing platform. The genetic ancestry cluster associated with self-reported Caucasian donors included about four fifths of the roughly 400 genotyped donors. The aim of the study was to test whether cataloging public T cell receptors could identify signatures of past pathogen exposure. Both class I and class II loci were covered by HLA typing, at four-digit resolution. Donor age, sex, ethnicity and CMV serostatus were collected together with the repertoire data. The study profiled the T cell repertoires of approximately 700 subjects by immunosequencing and related them to cytomegalovirus serostatus. In a later genetic analysis, genome-wide SNP genotypes for about 55% of the 666 donors were used, and that subset was treated as a discovery cohort. An earlier analysis of fewer than 750 of the donors used high-throughput TCR beta sequencing to judge whether each TCR beta V gene segment behaved as functional or pseudogenic. A later analysis re-examined previously published TCR beta repertoires from about 700 donors and added high-resolution HLA genotyping to investigate patterns of TCR occurrence. On average, roughly 240,000 unique TCR beta nucleotide sequences were sequenced per donor among about 400 genotyped donors of the cohort, with 15% to 20% of those sequences being non-productive. The study combined high-throughput TCR immunosequencing, statistical association of individual TCRs with disease status, and machine learning to predict cytomegalovirus infection status. The number of typed donors differed by locus: about 620-630 for A, B, C, DRB1 and DQB1; 500 to 550 for DQA1; 606 for DPA1; and 400 to 480 for DPB1. Five DR-DQ haplotypes were treated as single units for association and clustering because of strong linkage in the cohort. Besides the first cohort of under 700 subjects, a separate validation cohort made up of over a hundred different subjects was used. Rather than drawing on any new phenotypic data, the later analysis identified candidate immune exposures from TCR beta sequences and the way those sequences occurred across donors. Roughly 310 gigabases of sequencing data and 78 million or so unique TCR sequences were included in an early release covering roughly 600 HLA-typed donors.

V lost 1 base and J lost 1 base; the stretch between them is 11 bases long. The CDR3 runs 16 amino acids, cysteine and phenylalanine included. Just CDR3 DNA is preserved here, 48 bases in frame from base 1. The germline V gene (reference sequence) provides CDR1 SEHNR and CDR2 FQNEAQ. Libraries were prepared through the immunoSEQ multiplex PCR assay. The multiplex PCR relied on a mix of 60 forward primers for TCR Vbeta segments and 13 reverse primers for TCR Jbeta segments. The CDR3 region of rearranged TCR beta genes was amplified from genomic DNA by a multiplex PCR assay. The Illumina HiSeq System was used to sequence the amplified TCR beta libraries as 87-base-pair reads. Per the original workflow: In a later analysis, around 80 million unique TCR beta chains were counted across the approximately 640 repertoires, and roughly 11 million of these chains were shared by at least two donors. Raw reads were error-corrected and collapsed into unique sequences with a nearest-neighbor algorithm that merged closely related sequences to remove PCR and sequencing errors. Alignment of CDR3 sequences to IMGT reference sequences was used to assign V, D and J gene segments. Each retained sequence needed at least a six-nucleotide match to both a V gene segment and a J gene segment. Rearrangements were called productive when the CDR3 lacked stop codons and stayed in frame with V and J; all others were non-productive. CDR3 was defined according to IMGT convention as the region running from the second conserved V-encoded cysteine to the conserved J-encoded phenylalanine. The earlier analysis of more than 450 of the donors excluded sequences that lacked an unambiguous match to a single V gene segment. In an earlier analysis of approximately 550 of the donors, V segments were called functional above 56.7% productive rearrangements and were called segregating when the between-donor standard deviation exceeded 5%. To diagnose cytomegalovirus status from the catalog of TCR beta chain sequences, a statistical classification framework was built. In a later analysis, TCR nucleotide sequences were compared against IMGT/GENE-DB human TR gene sequences so that V and J genes could be assigned. Using the TCRdist pipeline, a later analysis assigned CDR3 sequences along with most-parsimonious VDJ recombination scenarios. A later analysis defined each TCR beta chain by its CDR3 amino acid sequence plus V-gene family, and excluded reads lacking a unique V-gene family. As a way to deal with suspected cross-contamination and a sequencing artifact, a later analysis dropped nearly 600 nucleotide sequences that were highly shared and had low generation probability. In a later analysis, a clonal expansion index for each public chain was calculated from normalized within-repertoire ranks of inferred template counts. A later analysis computed generation probabilities with a VDJ recombination model fitted to out-of-frame rearrangements, and checked the results against IGoR. In a later analysis, hypergeometric tests were used to score TCR-TCR, TCR-HLA and TCR-CMV co-occurrence, with a repertoire-size bias correction applied to TCR pairs. A later analysis estimated false discovery rates by permuting HLA or CMV assignments 20 times. In a later analysis, co-occurring TCRs were grouped using DBSCAN, and TCRdist sequence similarity was added for clustering within HLA-allele-positive subsets. Co-occurrence clustering excluded repertoires with fewer than 30,000 or more than 120,000 public chains, plus five with anomalous nucleotide sharing. TCRdb carries this immuneACCESS record with in-frame sequences only. Its versions omit some clonotypes, under half of them owing to an unresolved V gene in the studies checked, with the rest unexplained. Clone size and V and J calls were adopted from that table, with D and trimming inferred from the DNA. This sample has around 170,000 clones in its table, and more than 70% of those were observed once. The leading ten clones occupy approximately 1.3% of the sample.

On the study overall, not on this receptor specifically: Approximately 16 rarely observed V segments, including chromosome 9 orphons, were excluded from the earlier analysis of about 500 of the donors because counts were too low. When HLA alleles, especially DR and DQ, strongly co-occurred, attributing TCR associations to individual alleles was difficult. Some IMGT-functional V segments, including TRBV6-2 and TRBV6-3, could not be distinguished by the 87-base-pair reads and were therefore excluded. A later genetic analysis reported fewer N-insertions in productive TCRs among donors in an Asian-associated ancestry cluster than the roughly 620-donor mean. Cytomegalovirus status was reported to be diagnosed by the classifier with high specificity and sensitivity in both the original and validation cohorts. According to a later analysis, TCR association rates differed among HLA loci, with DRB1 alleles showing the most associated TCRs and HLA-C alleles showing the fewest. A further reported finding was that TCR beta sequences accurately predicted the HLA-A and HLA-B alleles for most subjects in the first cohort. Across donors, most TCR sequences were observed very rarely, whereas some public TCRs were present in many individuals. In an earlier analysis of under 600 of the donors, most TCR beta V segments were observed in productive rearrangements about 90% or about 30% of the time, broadly matching IMGT annotations. In vitro tests confirmed that three of the cytomegalovirus-associated TCR beta chains recognize cytomegalovirus antigens. The study gave a list of 150 to 200 TCR beta chains associated with cytomegalovirus. The authors suggested that the approach could potentially be extended to other disease states and immunological phenotypes. CMV serostatus was the only immune exposure information available for the cohort. Compared with equally common non-associated chains, HLA-associated TCR beta chains in a later analysis were more clonally expanded and had lower generation probabilities. At a false discovery rate of 0.05, a later analysis linked under 20,000 TCR beta sequences to specific HLA alleles. In a later analysis, several top co-occurrence clusters were reported to appear linked to parvovirus B19, influenza, CMV and Epstein-Barr virus. Correlated functional status among segregating V segments might reflect linkage disequilibrium, but an unknown experimental factor could not be ruled out. In a later genetic analysis, a missense DCLRE1C variant was associated with V-gene and J-gene trimming of TCR beta chains, and the association was replicated in an independent cohort. A later analysis found that most CMV-associated TCR beta chains appeared HLA-restricted, with HLA associations seemingly driven largely by CMV exposure. Only TCR beta chains were sequenced in this cohort, and the absence of alpha or paired-chain data limited detectable features. The presence/absence analyses assumed that sequencing depth was roughly uniform across donors, and that assumption may not be true. Because HLA typing was missing for some donors at each locus, association tests included only the typed subset. A cluster of highly shared sequence variants was judged likely to represent a technical artifact of the sequencing pipeline.

The TCR was taken from a girl aged 10 to 17 in good health and CMV-seropositive. Sequencing was carried out using PBMCs. The chain joins TRBV7-9 to TRBJ1-3, with the D segment identity uncertain. The CDR3 protein is CASSLVEDFSGNTIYF. The DNA sequence is TGTGCCAGCAGCTTAGTTGAGGATTTTTCTGGAAACACCATATATTTT. Reference TRBV7-9 and TRBJ1-3 genes cover what lies past the CDR3, so the full variable domain is DTGVSQNPRHKITKRGQNVTFRCDPISEHNRLYWYRQTLGQGPEFLTYFQNEAQLEKSRLLSDRFSAERPKGSFSTLEIQRTEQGDSAMYLCASSLVEDFSGNTIYFGEGSWLTVV.